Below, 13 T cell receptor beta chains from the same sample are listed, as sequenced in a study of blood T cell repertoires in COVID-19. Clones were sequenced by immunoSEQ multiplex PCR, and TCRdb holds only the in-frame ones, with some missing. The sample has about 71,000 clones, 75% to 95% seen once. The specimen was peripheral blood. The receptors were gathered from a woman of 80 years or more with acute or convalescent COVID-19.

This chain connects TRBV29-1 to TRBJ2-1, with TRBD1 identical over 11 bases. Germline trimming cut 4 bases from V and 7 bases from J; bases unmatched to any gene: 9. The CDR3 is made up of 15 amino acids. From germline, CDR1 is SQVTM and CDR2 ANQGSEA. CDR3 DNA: TGCAGCGTTGCCCGGGGACAGGGGGTAGGTAATGAGCAGTTCTTC. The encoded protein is CSVARGQGVGNEQFF.

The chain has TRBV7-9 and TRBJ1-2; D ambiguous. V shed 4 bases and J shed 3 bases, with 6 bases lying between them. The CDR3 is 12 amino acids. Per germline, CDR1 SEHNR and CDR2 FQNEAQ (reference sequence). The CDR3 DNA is TGTGCCAGCAGCTCCATTGACTATGGCTACACCTTC. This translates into CASSSIDYGYTF.

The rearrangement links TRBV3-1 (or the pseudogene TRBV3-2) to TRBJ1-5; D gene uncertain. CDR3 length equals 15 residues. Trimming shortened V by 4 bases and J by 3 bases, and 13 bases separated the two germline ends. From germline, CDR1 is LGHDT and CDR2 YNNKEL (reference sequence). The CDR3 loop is CASSPWASSNQPQHF. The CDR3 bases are TGTGCCAGCAGCCCCTGGGCCTCCTCCAATCAGCCCCAGCATTTT.

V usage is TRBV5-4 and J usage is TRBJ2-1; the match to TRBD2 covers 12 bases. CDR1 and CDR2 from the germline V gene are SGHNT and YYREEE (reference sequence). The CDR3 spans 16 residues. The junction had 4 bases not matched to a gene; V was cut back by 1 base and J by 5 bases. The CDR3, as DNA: TGTGCCAGCAGCTTGCAACTAGCGGGAGGCAACAATGAGCAGTTCTTC. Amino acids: CASSLQLAGGNNEQFF.

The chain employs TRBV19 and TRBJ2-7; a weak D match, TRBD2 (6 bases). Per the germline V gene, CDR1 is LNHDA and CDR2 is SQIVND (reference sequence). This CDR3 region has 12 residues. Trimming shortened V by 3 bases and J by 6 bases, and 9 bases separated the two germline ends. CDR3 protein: CASSISGGEQYF. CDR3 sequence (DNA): TGTGCCAGTAGTATCTCCGGGGGCGAGCAGTACTTC.

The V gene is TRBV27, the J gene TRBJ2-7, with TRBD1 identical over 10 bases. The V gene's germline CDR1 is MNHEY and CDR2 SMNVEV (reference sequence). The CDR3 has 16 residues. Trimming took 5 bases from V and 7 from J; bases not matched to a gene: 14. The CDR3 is CASSPITGQGLREQYF. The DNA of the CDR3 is TGTGCCAGCAGTCCAATAACGGGACAGGGGCTTCGGGAGCAGTACTTC.

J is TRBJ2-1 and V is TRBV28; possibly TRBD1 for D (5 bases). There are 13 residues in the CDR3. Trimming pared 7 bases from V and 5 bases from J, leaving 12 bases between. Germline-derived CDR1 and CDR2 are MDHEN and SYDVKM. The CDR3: CASNSGADNEQFF. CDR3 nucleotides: TGTGCCAGCAACAGTGGGGCTGACAATGAGCAGTTCTTC.

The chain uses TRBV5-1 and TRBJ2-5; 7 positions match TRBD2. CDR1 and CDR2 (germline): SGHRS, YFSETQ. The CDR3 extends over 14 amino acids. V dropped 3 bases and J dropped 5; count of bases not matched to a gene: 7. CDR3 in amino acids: CASSSLGGRETQYF. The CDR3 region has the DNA TGCGCCAGCAGCTCCCTGGGAGGGAGGGAGACCCAGTACTTC.

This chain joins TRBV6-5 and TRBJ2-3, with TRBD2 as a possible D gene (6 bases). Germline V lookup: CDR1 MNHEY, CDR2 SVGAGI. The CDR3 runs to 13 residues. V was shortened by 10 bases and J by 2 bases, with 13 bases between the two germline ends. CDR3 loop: CAIQRTITDTQYF. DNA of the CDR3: TGTGCCATTCAACGGACTATCACAGATACGCAGTATTTT.

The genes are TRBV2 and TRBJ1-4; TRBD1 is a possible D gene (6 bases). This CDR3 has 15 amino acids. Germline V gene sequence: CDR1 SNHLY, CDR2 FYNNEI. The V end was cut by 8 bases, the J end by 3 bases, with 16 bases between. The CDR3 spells CASCLQGRSNEKLFF. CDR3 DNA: TGTGCCAGCTGCCTACAGGGCCGTTCTAATGAAAAACTGTTTTTT. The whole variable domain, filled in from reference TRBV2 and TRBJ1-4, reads EPEVTQTPSHQVTQMGQEVILRCVPISNHLYFYWYRQILGQKVEFLVSFYNNEISEKSEIFDDQFSVERPDGSNFTLKIRSTKLEDSAMYFCASCLQGRSNEKLFFGSGTQLSVL.

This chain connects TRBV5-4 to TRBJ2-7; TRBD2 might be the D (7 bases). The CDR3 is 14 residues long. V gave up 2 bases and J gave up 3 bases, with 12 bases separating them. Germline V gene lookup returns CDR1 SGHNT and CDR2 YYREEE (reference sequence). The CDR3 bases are TGTGCCAGCAGCTTTCAGGGAGGGGGCTACGAGCAGTACTTC. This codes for CASSFQGGGYEQYF.

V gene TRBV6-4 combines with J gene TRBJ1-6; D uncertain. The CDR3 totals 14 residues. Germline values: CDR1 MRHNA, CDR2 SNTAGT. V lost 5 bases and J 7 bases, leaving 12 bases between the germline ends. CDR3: CASSLGGPNSPLHF. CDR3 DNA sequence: TGTGCCAGCAGTCTGGGCGGGCCAAATTCACCCCTCCACTTT.

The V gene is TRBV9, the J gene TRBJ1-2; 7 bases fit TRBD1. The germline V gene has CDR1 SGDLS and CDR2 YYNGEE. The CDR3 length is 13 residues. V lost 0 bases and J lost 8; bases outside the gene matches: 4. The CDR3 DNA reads TGTGCCAGCAGCGTAGGAGACAGGGAGGGCTACACCTTC. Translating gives CASSVGDREGYTF. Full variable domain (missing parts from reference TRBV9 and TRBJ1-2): DSGVTQTPKHLITATGQRVTLRCSPRSGDLSVYWYQQSLDQGLQFLIQYYNGEERAKGNILERFSAQQFPDLHSELNLSSLELGDSALYFCASSVGDREGYTFGSGTRLTVV.